This TCR beta chain was sequenced for a study of cytomegalovirus exposure and HLA in healthy donors. The study ran its PCR with 60 Vbeta and 13 Jbeta primers. The data were produced by immunoSEQ multiplex PCR, yet TCRdb's version contains in-frame clones alone and is incomplete. The sample has 65,000 to 100,000 clones; over 60% are singletons. This CDR3 has 15 residues. V gave up 2 bases and J gave up 6 bases; unmatched junction bases: 11. Germline CDR1 is GTSNPN and CDR2 is SVGIG (reference sequence). The chain has TRBV30 and TRBJ2-3; 7 bases are shared with TRBD1. The receptor's source is a man between 40 and 49 years old in good health and CMV-seronegative. The specimen sequenced was PBMCs. CDR3 sequence reads: CAWSSTGWAMDTQYF. CDR3 sequence (DNA): TGTGCCTGGAGTTCGACAGGGTGGGCTATGGATACGCAGTATTTT.